The clone carrying this T cell receptor (beta chain) came up once. Germline V gene sequence: CDR1 LNHDA, CDR2 SQIVND (reference sequence). V was pared by 5 bases and J by 2 bases, with 3 bases of the junction left unmatched. The CDR3 covers 16 residues. Original analysis: For nucleated cells, counts were estimated from reference gene primer amplification. Produced via immunoSEQ multiplex PCR; TCRdb's table is partial and in-frame only. V and J calls and clone size come straight from that table; D and trimming were deduced from the DNA. The sample lists under 350,000 clones, around 89% occurring once. These data belong to a study of blood T cell repertoires in COVID-19.

Specimen: peripheral blood. This chain connects TRBV19 to TRBJ2-6; 10 bases align to TRBD1. This sequence was found in a man in his forties with acute or convalescent COVID-19. CDR3 nucleotide sequence: TGTGCCAGTAGTTGGGACAGGGGAACTGGGGCCAACGTCCTGACTTTC. This gives the protein CASSWDRGTGANVLTF. The entire variable domain, with the rest obtained from reference TRBV19 and TRBJ2-6, is as follows: DGGITQSPKYLFRKEGQNVTLSCEQNLNHDAMYWYRQDPGQGLRLIYYSQIVNDFQKGDIAEGYSVSREKKESFPLTVTSAQKNPTAFYLCASSWDRGTGANVLTFGAGSRLTVL.